This TCR beta chain comes out of a study of blood T cell repertoires in COVID-19. About the study: The United States, Italy and Spain were the sources of the acute and convalescent COVID-19 samples. PBMCs, B-cell-depleted T cells, or T cells were the source of the cDNA or gDNA that made up the material.

Original handling: Reference gene primer amplification yielded estimated nucleated cell counts. Sequencing used immunoSEQ multiplex PCR; TCRdb keeps in-frame clones, though not all of them. The V and J calls and clone size were taken over from that table, and D and trimming were inferred from the DNA. The sample lists under 150,000 clones, roughly 83% occurring once. Between the trimmed V and J ends, which lost 2 bases and 8 bases, there was a span of 19 bases. The germline V gene encodes CDR1 MNHNS and CDR2 SASEGT. The CDR3 has 16 residues. This TCR was recovered from a man aged 55 to 70 with acute or convalescent COVID-19. The sequencing input was peripheral blood. V and J are TRBV6-1 and TRBJ2-1; a weak D match, TRBD2 (6 bases). CDR3 in amino acids: CASSEFEAGRGYEQFF. As DNA, the CDR3 is TGTGCCAGCAGTGAATTCGAGGCGGGAAGAGGCTATGAGCAGTTCTTC.